This T cell receptor beta chain derives from a study of shared clonotypes between healthy human individuals. Genomic DNA from each subset was divided evenly over several immunoSEQ plates. Sequencing used immunoSEQ multiplex PCR; TCRdb keeps in-frame clones, though not all of them. This sample carries roughly 2,500,000 clones, 80% to 95% of them seen once, and the ten largest clones take 0.35% to 0.45%. Germline loops: CDR1 SGDLS, CDR2 YYNGEE. The CDR3 has 15 amino acids. V trimming: 0 bases; J trimming: 4 bases; junction bases outside the gene matches: 6. General study findings and limits: Naive CD4 clonotypes were shared across a handful of donors at 4.5% to 6.5%.

Splitting of CD4+ cells produced CD45RA+ naive and CD45RA-negative memory subsets. As for this clone: Its antigen is undetermined.

The origin of this receptor is a man aged 18 to 30 in good health. Some clones in this sample may be carry-over from other donors' samples. Sequencing was carried out using naive CD4+ T cells from PBMCs. Subset noted: CD45RA+ positively selected. This rearrangement joins TRBV9 to TRBJ2-7, with TRBD2 identical over 8 bases. CDR3 sequence: CASSVEAGGRYEQYF. CDR3 coding DNA: TGTGCCAGCAGCGTAGAGGCGGGAGGTCGATACGAGCAGTACTTC.